This T cell receptor beta chain was identified during a study of cytomegalovirus exposure and HLA in healthy donors. The PCR was carried out with 60 Vbeta primers and 13 Jbeta primers. Only in-frame clones appear in the TCRdb table, and some are missing; sequencing was by immunoSEQ multiplex PCR. The data show 100,000 to 150,000 clones, with roughly 88% seen just once and around 1.7% held by the top ten. V shed 0 bases and J shed 0 bases, with 16 bases lying between them. Germline values: CDR1 SGHTS, CDR2 YDEGEE. This CDR3 has 17 amino acids. The clonotype comes from a boy aged 10-17 years in good health and CMV-seronegative. The sample taken for sequencing was PBMCs. The chain joins TRBV5-8 to TRBJ2-7; D remains unclear. In DNA form, the CDR3 reads TGTGCCAGCAGCTTGGCCGCGGTATCTTCTATCTCCTACGAGCAGTACTTC. Residues: CASSLAAVSSISYEQYF.